These T cell receptor beta chains were read from a single sample in a study of T cell changes during pregnancy in multiple sclerosis. The table came from immunoSEQ multiplex PCR; TCRdb's copy has only in-frame clones and leaves some out. Among 55,000 to 65,000 clones listed, around 93% were seen once. Sequencing was performed on peripheral blood, taken after pregnancy. The receptors here all came from a female donor with multiple sclerosis, enrolled in a pregnancy study. Both conserved end residues are part of each CDR3. A D gene is named only where the DNA matches it firmly. Rows may omit the clone size; those that give it use once, few, many or a size class.

v_gene: TRBV7-2; d_gene: TRBD1; j_gene: TRBJ1-1; abundance: few; CDR3aa: CASSSGGSAFF; CDR3nt: TGTGCCAGCAGCTCAGGGGGATCGGCTTTCTTT
v_gene: TRBV28; d_gene: -; j_gene: TRBJ2-7; abundance: -; CDR3aa: CASSLRLSYEQYF; CDR3nt: TGTGCCAGCAGTTTACGACTCTCCTACGAGCAGTACTTC
v_gene: TRBV7-8; d_gene: -; j_gene: TRBJ1-2; abundance: once; CDR3aa: CASSLLDWFGYTF; CDR3nt: TGTGCCAGCAGCTTACTAGACTGGTTTGGCTACACCTTC
v_gene: TRBV5-1; d_gene: TRBD1; j_gene: TRBJ1-4; abundance: -; CDR3aa: CASSLDRGGNEKLFF; CDR3nt: TGCGCCAGCAGCCTTGACAGGGGAGGAAATGAAAAACTGTTTTTT
v_gene: TRBV6-1; d_gene: TRBD1; j_gene: TRBJ2-7; abundance: -; CDR3aa: CASSEEAGGFYEQYF; CDR3nt: TGTGCCAGCAGTGAAGAGGCAGGGGGCTTCTACGAGCAGTACTTC
v_gene: TRBV7-2; d_gene: -; j_gene: TRBJ2-3; abundance: -; CDR3aa: CASSLAGAEADTQYF; CDR3nt: TGTGCCAGCAGCTTAGCGGGAGCGGAGGCAGATACGCAGTATTTT
v_gene: TRBV9; d_gene: -; j_gene: TRBJ2-3; abundance: -; CDR3aa: CASSVTPPRGGTDTQYF; CDR3nt: TGTGCCAGCAGCGTAACCCCGCCGCGGGGTGGCACAGATACGCAGTATTTT
v_gene: TRBV7-2; d_gene: -; j_gene: TRBJ1-5; abundance: -; CDR3aa: CASSLGYGGNQPQHF; CDR3nt: TGTGCCAGCAGCTTAGGGTATGGGGGGAATCAGCCCCAGCATTTT
v_gene: TRBV20-1; d_gene: -; j_gene: TRBJ2-7; abundance: -; CDR3aa: CSAPRVPEQYF; CDR3nt: TGCAGTGCTCCCCGGGTCCCCGAGCAGTACTTC
v_gene: TRBV5-6; d_gene: TRBD2; j_gene: TRBJ2-1; abundance: -; CDR3aa: CASSLAGGPHNEQFF; CDR3nt: TGTGCCAGCAGCTTAGCGGGAGGTCCCCACAATGAGCAGTTCTTC
v_gene: TRBV5-1; d_gene: -; j_gene: TRBJ2-7; abundance: -; CDR3aa: CASSLAGDLREQYF; CDR3nt: TGCGCCAGCAGCTTGGCCGGGGATCTTCGGGAGCAGTACTTC
v_gene: TRBV19; d_gene: TRBD1; j_gene: TRBJ2-5; abundance: -; CDR3aa: CASSMGQGYETQYF; CDR3nt: TGTGCCAGTAGTATGGGACAGGGGTACGAGACCCAGTACTTC
v_gene: TRBV19; d_gene: -; j_gene: TRBJ1-5; abundance: -; CDR3aa: CASSTIQLSNQPQHF; CDR3nt: TGTGCCAGTAGTACCATACAGCTTAGCAATCAGCCCCAGCATTTT
v_gene: TRBV4-3; d_gene: TRBD1; j_gene: TRBJ2-2; abundance: -; CDR3aa: CASRDRRYTGELFF; CDR3nt: TGCGCCAGTAGGGACAGGCGGTACACCGGGGAGCTGTTTTTT
v_gene: TRBV7-2; d_gene: -; j_gene: TRBJ2-1; abundance: -; CDR3aa: CASLNRGSSYNEQFF; CDR3nt: TGTGCCAGCCTCAATAGGGGGAGCTCCTACAATGAGCAGTTCTTC
v_gene: TRBV28; d_gene: -; j_gene: TRBJ1-3; abundance: once; CDR3aa: CASSLRGGTGNTIYF; CDR3nt: TGTGCCAGCAGTTTAAGGGGAGGGACCGGAAACACCATATATTTT
v_gene: TRBV6-6; d_gene: -; j_gene: TRBJ2-7; abundance: -; CDR3aa: CASFEQGDEQYF; CDR3nt: TGTGCCAGCTTCGAACAGGGCGACGAGCAGTACTTC
v_gene: TRBV2; d_gene: -; j_gene: TRBJ1-2; abundance: -; CDR3aa: CASTRQLEGYTF; CDR3nt: TGTGCCAGCACTCGACAGCTGGAGGGCTACACCTTC
v_gene: TRBV7-9; d_gene: -; j_gene: TRBJ1-3; abundance: -; CDR3aa: CASSRLASGNTIYF; CDR3nt: TGTGCCAGCAGCCGATTAGCATCCGGAAACACCATATATTTT
v_gene: TRBV2; d_gene: TRBD2; j_gene: TRBJ2-5; abundance: -; CDR3aa: CASSDEGSSGGKYF; CDR3nt: TGTGCCAGCAGTGACGAAGGGAGTAGCGGGGGAAAGTACTTC
v_gene: TRBV6-5; d_gene: -; j_gene: TRBJ2-2; abundance: -; CDR3aa: CASRLATGAAGELFF; CDR3nt: TGTGCCAGCAGGCTCGCCACAGGTGCGGCCGGGGAGCTGTTTTTT
v_gene: TRBV5-6; d_gene: -; j_gene: TRBJ2-1; abundance: -; CDR3aa: CASSRTILASYNEQFF; CDR3nt: TGTGCCAGCAGCCGGACCATTTTAGCGTCCTACAATGAGCAGTTCTTC
v_gene: TRBV6-6; d_gene: -; j_gene: TRBJ2-7; abundance: medium-sized; CDR3aa: CASSYSTDSYEQYF; CDR3nt: TGTGCCAGCAGTTACTCCACGGACAGCTACGAGCAGTACTTC
v_gene: TRBV4-2; d_gene: -; j_gene: TRBJ2-1; abundance: -; CDR3aa: CASSQDAGGLALTYNEQFF; CDR3nt: TGTGCCAGCAGCCAAGACGCCGGGGGGCTAGCGCTAACCTACAATGAGCAGTTCTTC
v_gene: TRBV5-4; d_gene: -; j_gene: TRBJ2-7; abundance: -; CDR3aa: CASSLGQNPYEQYF; CDR3nt: TGTGCCAGCAGCTTGGGCCAGAATCCCTACGAGCAGTACTTC
v_gene: TRBV19; d_gene: -; j_gene: TRBJ2-7; abundance: -; CDR3aa: CASSTPPGYEQYF; CDR3nt: TGTGCCAGTAGTACCCCCCCGGGTTACGAGCAGTACTTC
v_gene: TRBV13; d_gene: TRBD1; j_gene: TRBJ2-3; abundance: -; CDR3aa: CASSGRSRGTDTQYF; CDR3nt: TGTGCCAGCAGCGGCCGGTCCAGGGGGACAGATACGCAGTATTTT
v_gene: TRBV7-7; d_gene: TRBD1; j_gene: TRBJ1-4; abundance: -; CDR3aa: CASSKTGGKDEKLFF; CDR3nt: TGTGCTAGCAGCAAAACAGGGGGCAAGGATGAAAAACTGTTTTTT
v_gene: TRBV19; d_gene: -; j_gene: TRBJ2-7; abundance: -; CDR3aa: CASARMATDTYEQYF; CDR3nt: TGTGCCAGTGCCCGTATGGCAACCGATACCTACGAGCAGTACTTC
v_gene: TRBV25-1; d_gene: -; j_gene: TRBJ2-1; abundance: -; CDR3aa: CASSEYQASGYNEQFF; CDR3nt: TGTGCCAGCAGTGAATATCAAGCTTCAGGGTACAATGAGCAGTTCTTC
v_gene: TRBV13; d_gene: TRBD2; j_gene: TRBJ2-4; abundance: once; CDR3aa: CASSHTSGVNKNIQYF; CDR3nt: TGTGCCAGCAGCCATACTAGCGGGGTAAACAAAAACATTCAGTACTTC
v_gene: TRBV2; d_gene: TRBD2; j_gene: TRBJ2-5; abundance: -; CDR3aa: CASSVGQGSTSGRQETQYF; CDR3nt: TGTGCCAGCAGTGTAGGACAGGGGTCGACTAGCGGGAGACAAGAGACCCAGTACTTC
v_gene: TRBV7-9; d_gene: -; j_gene: TRBJ2-3; abundance: -; CDR3aa: CASSLTDTQYF; CDR3nt: TGTGCCAGCAGCCTTACAGATACGCAGTATTTT
v_gene: TRBV27; d_gene: -; j_gene: TRBJ2-7; abundance: once; CDR3aa: CASSLGGRYEQYF; CDR3nt: TGTGCCAGCAGTTTAGGGGGCAGGTACGAGCAGTACTTC
v_gene: TRBV18; d_gene: -; j_gene: TRBJ2-1; abundance: -; CDR3aa: CASSLTVAGANNEQFF; CDR3nt: TGTGCCAGCTCACTAACGGTTGCGGGGGCGAACAATGAGCAGTTCTTC
v_gene: TRBV5-8; d_gene: -; j_gene: TRBJ1-5; abundance: -; CDR3aa: CASSLGSHNQPQHF; CDR3nt: TGTGCCAGCAGCTTGGGTAGTCACAATCAGCCCCAGCATTTT
v_gene: TRBV7-2; d_gene: TRBD1; j_gene: TRBJ2-7; abundance: once; CDR3aa: CASSPTGTGGSYEQYF; CDR3nt: TGTGCCAGCAGCCCTACCGGGACAGGCGGATCCTACGAGCAGTACTTC
v_gene: TRBV6-1; d_gene: -; j_gene: TRBJ2-1; abundance: -; CDR3aa: CASREDRLSYNEQFF; CDR3nt: TGTGCCAGCCGCGAGGACAGACTCTCCTACAATGAGCAGTTCTTC
v_gene: TRBV28; d_gene: -; j_gene: TRBJ2-3; abundance: -; CDR3aa: CASSRGWTDTQYF; CDR3nt: TGTGCCAGCAGTCGAGGGTGGACAGATACGCAGTATTTT
v_gene: TRBV2; d_gene: -; j_gene: TRBJ1-5; abundance: -; CDR3aa: CASRREGQPQHF; CDR3nt: TGTGCCAGCAGGCGGGAAGGGCAGCCCCAGCATTTT
v_gene: TRBV6-1; d_gene: -; j_gene: TRBJ1-1; abundance: -; CDR3aa: CASSEGRRSRPDEAFF; CDR3nt: TGTGCCAGCAGTGAAGGGAGGCGGTCGCGTCCCGATGAAGCTTTCTTT
v_gene: TRBV14; d_gene: -; j_gene: TRBJ2-1; abundance: -; CDR3aa: CASSQDPSEHEQFF; CDR3nt: TGTGCCAGCAGCCAAGACCCTAGCGAGCATGAGCAGTTCTTC
v_gene: TRBV27; d_gene: -; j_gene: TRBJ1-1; abundance: -; CDR3aa: CASSSGGLSAEAFF; CDR3nt: TGTGCCAGCAGCTCAGGAGGTCTATCGGCTGAAGCTTTCTTT
v_gene: TRBV25-1; d_gene: -; j_gene: TRBJ1-2; abundance: -; CDR3aa: CASTPAGVFYGYTF; CDR3nt: TGTGCCAGCACTCCGGCAGGGGTCTTCTATGGCTACACCTTC
v_gene: TRBV5-1; d_gene: TRBD1; j_gene: TRBJ2-1; abundance: -; CDR3aa: CASSLDRGDEQFF; CDR3nt: TGCGCCAGCAGCTTGGACAGGGGTGATGAGCAGTTCTTC
v_gene: TRBV4-2; d_gene: -; j_gene: TRBJ1-4; abundance: -; CDR3aa: CASSQRLGKYNEKLFF; CDR3nt: TGTGCCAGCAGCCAAAGGCTGGGCAAATATAATGAAAAACTGTTTTTT
v_gene: TRBV13; d_gene: -; j_gene: TRBJ2-2; abundance: -; CDR3aa: CASTSGTQRFGELFF; CDR3nt: TGTGCCAGCACCTCGGGGACTCAAAGGTTCGGGGAGCTGTTTTTT
v_gene: TRBV29-1; d_gene: -; j_gene: TRBJ2-3; abundance: -; CDR3aa: CSVDLWASAADTQYF; CDR3nt: TGCAGCGTTGACCTTTGGGCTAGCGCGGCAGATACGCAGTATTTT
v_gene: TRBV9; d_gene: TRBD1; j_gene: TRBJ2-3; abundance: -; CDR3aa: CASSEGQGLDTQYF; CDR3nt: TGTGCCAGCAGCGAGGGACAGGGGTTAGATACGCAGTATTTT
v_gene: TRBV15; d_gene: -; j_gene: TRBJ2-1; abundance: -; CDR3aa: CATSRHRDNEQFF; CDR3nt: TGTGCCACCAGCAGACATCGGGACAATGAGCAGTTCTTC
v_gene: TRBV4-2; d_gene: TRBD1; j_gene: TRBJ1-2; abundance: -; CDR3aa: CASSQDQSAGTGVGYTF; CDR3nt: TGTGCCAGCAGCCAAGATCAGTCAGCCGGGACAGGGGTTGGCTACACCTTC